This entry features one TCR beta chain sequence. The sample belongs to a study of T cell changes during pregnancy in multiple sclerosis. CDR3 length: 15 residues. Germline assignment: CDR1 SGDLS and CDR2 YYNGEE. The ends were cut back, 4 bases at V and 2 bases at J, with 16 bases in the middle. Data came from immunoSEQ multiplex PCR; TCRdb stores just in-frame clones and leaves some out. Of about 51,000 clones in the sample, 90% to 95% are singletons; the top ten hold around 1.9%. The origin of this receptor is a female donor with multiple sclerosis, enrolled in a pregnancy study. The chain links TRBV9 to TRBJ2-7; TRBD1 is a possible D gene (5 bases). The input for sequencing was peripheral blood, taken in the second trimester of pregnancy. As DNA, the CDR3 is TGTGCCAGCAGCTCGGTGGTCGACAGACCCTACGAGCAGTACTTC. Translation: CASSSVVDRPYEQYF.